This TCR beta chain is drawn from a study of T cell responses to AZD1222 COVID-19 vaccine. Findings and limits, study-wide: Clonal diversity was possibly underestimated, and white British individuals and females predominated among donors.

The repertoire was sequenced with immunoSEQ multiplex PCR; TCRdb's copy has only in-frame clones and lacks some. The data contain about 70,000 clones, around 85% of them singletons. A remark on this clone: Its antigen is unknown.

The CDR3 covers 17 residues. Germline assignment: CDR1 LGHDT and CDR2 YNNKEL (reference sequence). V was pared by 1 base and J by 0 bases, with 5 bases of the junction left unmatched. The material was peripheral blood, obtained on day 0 of AZD1222 vaccination. The chain is built from TRBV3-1 (or the pseudogene TRBV3-2) and TRBJ2-3; 9 bases are a match to TRBD2. The clonotype comes from an adult in good health. The CDR3 loop is CASSQGSGGTSTDTQYF. The CDR3, as DNA: TGTGCCAGCAGCCAAGGAAGCGGGGGGACTAGCACAGATACGCAGTATTTT.